This T cell receptor beta chain originates from a study of the immune and genomic landscape of osteosarcoma. In the study overall: Around 77% had unfavorable pathologic response to standard therapy. Study outcomes and limitations: Clonality was higher in immune-hot C3 than cold C1, yet still low.

The CDR3 totals 17 residues. With 7 bases clipped from V and 4 bases from J, the junction kept 12 bases outside the gene matches. Germline V gene sequence: CDR1 MDHEN, CDR2 SYDVKM. Assay used: immunoSEQ multiplex PCR; TCRdb lists only in-frame clones, some missing. Altogether about 4,600 clones are present, about 71% being singletons, with the ten largest covering roughly 16%. To note about this clone: Its matching antigen is unknown.

The post-treatment osteosarcoma tumors were primary, local recurrence or metastasis specimens from poor-prognosis patients. This chain connects TRBV28 to TRBJ2-5; 13 nucleotides agree with TRBD2. What was sequenced was osteosarcoma tumor tissue from the femur. The source of this sequence is a human donor with osteosarcoma. The CDR3 nucleotides read TGTGCCAGCACCTGGAGGACTAGCGGGAGTCAGGGAGAGACCCAGTACTTC. This codes for CASTWRTSGSQGETQYF.